Below, one T cell receptor (beta chain) is given with its context. Its target antigen remains unknown. The record has no base qualities; no much larger clone is one base away. The time point label, as the study defines it: about 28 days (+/-7) after the second vaccine dose. Because spike-specific TCR depth and breadth did not differ between the two schedules, AZD1222 recipients who got a second dose at roughly 4 weeks were pooled with those who got a second dose at roughly 12 weeks. The vaccinee samples were drawn from two UK trials, COV001 and COV002, one of which was a single-blind randomized controlled phase 2/3 trial testing AZD1222 (ChAdOx1 nCoV-19) in healthy adults. For TCRbeta chain sequencing, PBMC samples from trial participants were taken at day 0 and at day 28 after the second dose. The CDR3 regions of human TCRbeta chains were subjected to immunosequencing. The published analysis was carried out like this. TCRs in the repertoires were compared against a reference library of SARS-CoV-2-specific TCRs that had been generated with the MIRA antigen-specificity platform. Breadth was defined as the fraction of unique TCRs that were SARS-CoV-2-associated, and depth was defined as the fraction of total T cells that were SARS-CoV-2-associated. Using the MIRA data, each spike-specific TCR was mapped to the spike region that the TCR reacts to and placed in a CD4 or CD8 class. Log10-transformed breadth and depth values were compared by one-way ANOVA with Sidak's multiple comparisons tests. The source is immuneACCESS, and TCRdb retained only in-frame sequences with V and J called. Part of the clones is not carried over; for the studies checked, unresolved V genes explain less than half of this, and the remainder is unexplained. V, J and clone size reflect that table, while D and trimming were determined from the DNA. The sample includes more than 150,000 clones, with around 87% observed a single time. The leading ten clones occupy roughly 10% of the sample.

From its cysteine to its phenylalanine, the CDR3 spans 14 amino acids. The entry retains the CDR3 DNA only, 42 bases that are in frame from base 1. According to the germline V gene, CDR1 reads MNHEY and CDR2 reads SVGEGT. The junction shows trimming of 5 bases on V and 6 bases on J, and the gene matches do not reach 8 bases of it. These data are taken from a study of T cell responses to AZD1222 COVID-19 vaccine (dated by TCRdb to about 2021). The study in broad terms: TCR sequencing was performed for 233 trial participants, of whom 200 to 210 were given two doses of AZD1222 and around 25 were given two doses of MenACWY control vaccine. Trial participants were enrolled by age into 18-55, 56-69 and 70-plus year subgroups, with around 150, 28 and 57 TCR-sequenced participants respectively.

The paper's findings and limits, for the study overall: After two AZD1222 doses, spike-specific TCR breadth and depth were significantly higher than at day 0 and than in MenACWY recipients. Because no day 14 peak-response samples were available, repertoires were characterized only after the peak T cell response. CD4 TCRs associated with the vaccine covered the entire spike protein, and the dominant responses were in regions 160-218 and 743-854. Epitopes outside the regions mutated in the B.1.351 and B.1.1.7 variants were reportedly recognized by nearly half of the unique spike-specific TCRs. Conclusions about previously exposed vaccinees are limited, since just a handful of AZD1222 recipients were seropositive for SARS-CoV-2 at baseline. Participants were mostly white British and included more females than males, and it was suggested by the authors that clonal diversity may have been underestimated. The 56-69-year group was small, and its depth increase did not reach significance, likely because of low power.

The V gene is TRBV6-2 or TRBV6-3 and the J gene is TRBJ2-7; TRBD1 agrees with 9 junctional bases. The source material was peripheral blood, sampled 28 days after the second AZD1222 dose. The sequence derives from an adult who received the AZD1222 COVID-19 vaccine. The bases read TGTGCCAGCAGTCACCCGGGACAGGGTGGCGAGCAGTACTTC. Translation gives CASSHPGQGGEQYF.